This TCR beta chain derives from a study of regulatory T cells in long-lasting Graves disease (dated by TCRdb to the early 2020s). Regarding the study in general: To count as having persistent Graves' disease, a patient had to have received antithyroid drug treatment for over 5 years with TSH receptor autoantibodies remaining persistently positive. The study was conducted in China and was registered as a clinical trial. Patients with persistent Graves' disease were compared with patients with newly diagnosed Graves' disease using TCR sequencing and RNA sequencing of peripheral blood. Antithyroid drugs had been taken for about 10.3 years on average by persistent Graves' disease patients in the clinical cohort. A total of about 35 samples underwent TCR sequencing, from 13 patients with persistent Graves' disease and some 20 patients with newly diagnosed Graves' disease.

The time point label, read with the paper, signifies: persistent/refractory GD, antithyroid drugs over 5 years with positive TRAb. RNA was extracted from PBMCs in TRIzol for both TCR sequencing and RNA sequencing. The diagnosis of Graves' disease followed American Thyroid Association guidelines. The patients came from an endocrinology department in Xi'an, China. Each patient gave 7.5 to 10 milliliters of peripheral blood, collected in an EDTA anticoagulant tube. Ficoll Paque Plus density gradient separation was used to isolate PBMCs, and no additional T cell sorting was done. RNA quality was checked with an Agilent 2100 Bioanalyzer and agarose gel, and concentration with a NanoDrop 2000. There are 14 amino acids in the CDR3, from cysteine to phenylalanine inclusive. The kept DNA is CDR3 alone, 42 bases in frame from the first base. According to the germline V gene, CDR1 reads SNHLY and CDR2 reads FYNNEI. V and J lose 8 bases and 0 bases, and a span of 10 bases separates them.

In this sample, this clonotype turned up many times. The clone's antigen remains unknown. No much larger clonotype is one base removed from it; base qualities were not supplied. Study-wide conclusions, independent of this receptor: The study examined only peripheral blood because the primary lesion, thyroid tissue, could not be accessed. Only the TCR beta chain was sequenced and analyzed. TRBV28, TRBJ1-2 and TRBJ2-5 were preferentially used in persistent disease, while TRBV20-1 and TRBJ2-1 were favored in newly diagnosed disease. The authors noted that the small sample size was a limitation that may lower accuracy. Patients with persistent disease shared more public clonotypes (around 2,700) than newly diagnosed patients did (more than 900). Lower TCR Shannon entropy and fewer highly expanded clones were observed in persistent Graves' disease patients than in newly diagnosed patients, which suggested clonal expansion.

Library creation used multiplex PCR. The instrument given in TCRdb is Illumina HiSeq 4000. CDR3 regions were amplified by Arm-PCR with iRepertoire HTBI primers to construct TCR beta libraries. Gel purification was performed on PCR products prior to sequencing. The paper's data handling went like this. Gene usage analysis of CDR3 amino acid clonotypes relied on the approximately 62 TRBV and about 15 TRBJ segments identified across samples. Filtered high-quality paired reads were merged into contigs using COPE and FqMerger. BLAST was used to align contigs to IMGT TRBV, TRBD and TRBJ reference genes, with CDR3 defined following IMGT. Any clonotype with a frequency above 0.1% was classified as a highly expanded clone. Shannon entropy was used to measure repertoire diversity, and the Gini coefficient was used to measure V-J evenness. A clonotype found in more than one individual was treated as public. Through fastp at Q25 and MiXCR, TCRdb rebuilt clones from the public reads, retaining in-frame beta chains. Each entry is one CDR3 protein sequence, shown with its most common DNA and genes. TCRdb, not the original authors, processed these V and J calls. The sample table records about 470,000 distinct CDR3 sequences; 20% of these occur just once. The top ten constitute about 8.3% of the sample.

Recombination linked TRBV2 to TRBJ2-2; the D segment may tentatively be TRBD1 or TRBD2, each giving 5 matched bases. The sample in question was peripheral blood mononuclear cells (PBMCs), obtained when the disease was refractory, from a patient treated with antithyroid drugs. The receptor was isolated from a female donor with Graves disease. CDR3 loop: CASGTGSNTGELFF. The sequenced DNA: TGTGCCAGCGGGACGGGCTCGAACACCGGGGAGCTGTTTTTT.